Each of the 28 T cell receptor beta chains below was sequenced from the same sample in a study of T-cell memory formation after mild COVID-19. TCRdb analysed the 5' RACE reads with MiXCR anew, one entry per CDR3 protein. The sample yields about 560,000 distinct CDR3 sequences, about 20% seen once. Material: PBMCs or a T cell subset sorted from them (not recorded which). Source of these receptors: an adult woman who had mild COVID-19 (a few samples of this study predate the infection). Cell type and time point are not known.

The chain joins TRBV5-1 to TRBJ2-5; D gene uncertain. The CDR3 has 14 residues. Between the trimmed V and J ends, which lost 2 bases and 1 base, there was a span of 9 bases. Per the germline V gene, CDR1 is SGHRS and CDR2 is YFSETQ. CDR3 amino acids: CASSFTGPQETQYF. In nucleotides, the CDR3 is TGCGCCAGCAGCTTCACCGGGCCCCAAGAGACCCAGTACTTC. Supplemented by reference TRBV5-1 and TRBJ2-5, the full variable domain reads KAGVTQTPRYLIKTRGQQVTLSCSPISGHRSVSWYQQTPGQGLQFLFEYFSETQRNKGNFPGRFSGRQFSNSRSEMNVSTLELGDSALYLCASSFTGPQETQYFGPGTRLLVL.

This clonotype has only a few counts. The rearrangement links TRBV12-3 or TRBV12-4 to TRBJ1-2; tentatively, D is TRBD1 (6 bases). Trimming removed 1 base at V and 5 bases at J, with 11 bases between. CDR3 size: 14 residues. As DNA, the CDR3 is TGTGCCAGCAGTTTAGTCGGGACACCTTATGGCTACACCTTC. Amino acid sequence: CASSLVGTPYGYTF.

V and J are TRBV27 and TRBJ2-2; 14 bases agree with TRBD2. The CDR3 runs to 18 residues. Trimming took 5 bases from V and 3 from J; bases not matched to a gene: 8. The germline gives CDR1 MNHEY, CDR2 SMNVEV (reference sequence). The CDR3 nucleotides are TGTGCCAGCAGTCCCCGACTAGCGGGAGGGCGGTACACCGGGGAGCTGTTTTTT. It codes for CASSPRLAGGRYTGELFF.

The table lists this clonotype with a count of one. The rearrangement uses TRBV7-3 and TRBJ2-2; tentative D call: TRBD2 (6 bases). V lost 5 bases and J 6 bases, leaving 13 bases between the germline ends. Germline CDR1 SGHTA, CDR2 FQGTGA. The CDR3 spans 14 residues. The DNA for the CDR3 is TGTGCCAGCAGCCATATCGGGGAGGCCGGGGAGCTGTTTTTT. Translated: CASSHIGEAGELFF.

This clonotype was seen a handful of times. This chain joins TRBV7-8 and TRBJ2-7, with a possible D match to TRBD1 (6 bases). This CDR3 has 16 residues. The V gene's germline CDR1 is SGHVS and CDR2 FQNEAQ. The germline V and J ends were trimmed by 5 bases and 3 bases, with 20 bases remaining between them. The CDR3 spells CASSLPDSSAYYEQYF. The CDR3 nucleotides are TGTGCCAGCAGCCTACCGGACAGTTCAGCTTACTACGAGCAGTACTTC. The whole variable domain, remainder taken from reference TRBV7-8 and TRBJ2-7, is GAGVSQSPRYKVAKRGQDVALRCDPISGHVSLFWYQQALGQGPEFLTYFQNEAQLDKSGLPSDRFFAERPEGSVSTLKIQRTQQEDSAVYLCASSLPDSSAYYEQYFGPGTRLTVT.

The V gene is TRBV20-1, the J gene TRBJ2-1; 10 nucleotides match TRBD2. Germline values: CDR1 DFQATT, CDR2 SNEGSKA (reference sequence). The CDR3 totals 13 residues. J was trimmed by 8 bases and V by 6 bases; bases with no gene match: 7. The CDR3 nucleotides are TGCAGTGCCCAGGGACTAGCGTTCGATGAGCAGTTCTTC. Amino acids: CSAQGLAFDEQFF.

This clonotype appeared a few times. Relative to the germline gene, one junction end is altered; a read error may explain this. CDR3 in DNA: TGTCCCAGCATCAGCCGTCCCTACGAGCAGTACTTC. Its translation: CPSISRPYEQYF. The genes are TRBV7-2 and TRBJ2-7; D not certain. The CDR3 spans 12 residues. CDR1 and CDR2 from the germline V gene are SGHTA and FQGNSA.

V and J are TRBV6-1 and TRBJ2-6, with a possible D match to TRBD1 (6 bases). Germline CDR1 MNHNS, CDR2 SASEGT. The V end lost 7 bases, the J end lost 0 bases, and 10 bases lay between the germline ends. The CDR3 is made up of 15 amino acids. The CDR3 is CASTRGSSGANVLTF. The DNA for the CDR3 is TGTGCCAGCACCAGGGGAAGCTCTGGGGCCAACGTCCTGACTTTC.

This clonotype has just a few counts. The chain is built from TRBV20-1 and TRBJ2-7; TRBD1 aligns across 8 bases. Germline V lookup: CDR1 DFQATT, CDR2 SNEGSKA (reference sequence). The CDR3 has 13 amino acids. Trimming removed 6 bases from V and 0 bases from J; junction bases left unmatched: 4. The CDR3: CSARTGLSYEQYF. The CDR3 nucleotides are TGCAGTGCAAGGACAGGGCTCTCCTACGAGCAGTACTTC.

This chain's CDR3 is CASSQDSEPNTQYF. DNA for the CDR3: TGCGCCAGCAGCCAAGATAGCGAGCCGAATACGCAGTATTTT. The chain is built from TRBV4-1 and TRBJ2-3, with D perhaps matching TRBD2 (5 bases). The CDR3 has 14 residues. V shed 0 bases and J shed 7 bases, with 11 bases lying between them. The germline gives CDR1 MGHRA, CDR2 YSYEKL.

This clonotype has a handful of counts. V and J are TRBV7-2 and TRBJ1-2, with 7 bases fitting TRBD1. Looked up from germline, CDR1 is SGHTA and CDR2 is FQGNSA. The CDR3 loop spans 14 amino acids. V shed 5 bases, J shed 3 bases, and the junction held 6 bases outside the gene matches. The CDR3 sequence is CASSNRDSYYGYTF. CDR3 DNA sequence: TGTGCCAGCAGCAACCGGGACAGCTACTATGGCTACACCTTC.

This clonotype was recorded once. The chain combines TRBV7-9 with TRBJ2-7; the D gene is possibly TRBD1 (5 bases). This CDR3 spans 14 amino acids. Germline-derived CDR1 and CDR2 are SEHNR and FQNEAQ (reference sequence). V was shortened by 5 bases and J by 0 bases, with 11 bases between the two germline ends. This CDR3 is CASSEGAASYEQYF. DNA for the CDR3: TGTGCCAGCAGCGAAGGGGCGGCCTCCTACGAGCAGTACTTC.

This chain connects TRBV25-1 to TRBJ2-7; D is undetermined. V dropped 4 bases and J dropped 6 bases, with 13 bases sitting between them. From germline, CDR1 is MGHDK and CDR2 SYGVNS. This CDR3 contains 13 residues. The CDR3 DNA reads as TGTGCCAGCAGTGCAGGCCTTCGGCCCGAGCAGTACTTC. Protein: CASSAGLRPEQYF.

The genes are TRBV2 and TRBJ1-1; D remains ambiguous. V dropped 9 bases and J dropped 3 bases, with 11 bases sitting between them. The CDR3 loop spans 12 amino acids. The V gene's germline CDR1 is SNHLY and CDR2 FYNNEI. CDR3 bases: TGTGCCAGTCACCGGGAGGACACTGAAGCTTTCTTT. It encodes CASHREDTEAFF.

This rearrangement joins TRBV12-3 or TRBV12-4 to TRBJ2-3, with D uncertain. This CDR3 spans 14 amino acids. Trimming took 0 bases from V and 4 from J, leaving 8 bases between them. CDR3 protein: CASSLAVDPDTQYF. The CDR3 DNA sequence: TGTGCCAGCAGTTTAGCGGTGGACCCAGATACGCAGTATTTT.

The table lists this clonotype with a few counts. This rearrangement joins TRBV5-6 to TRBJ2-1, with 7 nucleotides matching TRBD2. Trimming removed 0 bases from V and 4 bases from J; junction bases left unmatched: 4. In germline, CDR1 is SGHDT, CDR2 YYEEEE. The length of the CDR3 is 15 residues. The CDR3 spells CASSLVREPYNEQFF. Written as DNA, the CDR3 is TGTGCCAGCAGCTTGGTGCGGGAGCCTTACAATGAGCAGTTCTTC. Using reference TRBV5-6 and TRBJ2-1 for the parts outside the CDR3, the full variable domain is DAGVTQSPTHLIKTRGQQVTLRCSPKSGHDTVSWYQQALGQGPQFIFQYYEEEERQRGNFPDRFSGHQFPNYSSELNVNALLLGDSALYLCASSLVREPYNEQFFGPGTRLTVL.

The CDR3 DNA is TGCGCCAGCAGCCTGGACTCCCGGAGGAACAATGAGCAGTTCTTC. It encodes CASSLDSRRNNEQFF. V is TRBV5-1 and J is TRBJ2-1, with D possibly TRBD2 on 5 matching bases. Germline CDR1 and CDR2: SGHRS and YFSETQ. Trimming took 4 bases from V and 5 from J, leaving 16 bases between them. CDR3 size: 15 residues.

The sample holds a few counts of this clonotype. CDR3 DNA: TGTGCCAGCAGCTCCCGCCTACAGGGACCTTTCTATGGCTACACCTTC. This sequence encodes CASSSRLQGPFYGYTF. The rearrangement joins TRBV7-8 to TRBJ1-2; D may be TRBD1 (6 bases). V was shortened by 4 bases and J by 4 bases, with 19 bases between the two germline ends. From germline, CDR1 is SGHVS and CDR2 FQNEAQ. This CDR3 contains 16 residues.

V gene TRBV20-1 combines with J gene TRBJ2-2; 8 positions agree with TRBD1. The CDR3 length is 15 residues. In germline, CDR1 is DFQATT, CDR2 SNEGSKA (reference sequence). Trimming took 6 bases from V and 4 from J; bases not matched to a gene: 10. The CDR3 coding sequence is TGCAGTGCAGATGACAGGGGTTCGGTCACCGGGGAGCTGTTTTTT. Its translation is CSADDRGSVTGELFF.

This clonotype was observed at least ten times. The genes are TRBV5-1 and TRBJ1-1; D not certain. Trimming pared 2 bases from V and 1 base from J, leaving 18 bases between. CDR3 length: 17 residues. Germline loops: CDR1 SGHRS, CDR2 YFSETQ. Here the CDR3 reads CASSLSGIGPGNTEAFF. In nucleotides, the CDR3 is TGCGCCAGCAGCTTATCCGGGATCGGTCCAGGGAACACTGAAGCTTTCTTT.

This rearrangement joins TRBV2 to TRBJ2-3; the D gene is possibly TRBD2 (5 bases). Germline V gene data show CDR1 as SNHLY and CDR2 as FYNNEI. Trimming removed 4 bases at V and 6 bases at J, with 23 bases between. The CDR3 contains 17 residues. The CDR3 coding sequence is TGTGCCAGCAGTGTCCTTGATTGGCTAGCAGGAAACGATACGCAGTATTTT. Translation gives CASSVLDWLAGNDTQYF.

The V gene is TRBV11-3, the J gene TRBJ1-1; D is unresolved. V shed 2 bases and J shed 5 bases, with 12 bases lying between them. The germline V gene has CDR1 SGHNT and CDR2 YENEEA. This CDR3 is 14 amino acids long. The CDR3 DNA sequence: TGTGCCAGCAGCTTATTGGGGTTGGGAACTGAAGCTTTCTTT. Translating gives CASSLLGLGTEAFF.

This clonotype came up a few times. The V call is TRBV2, the J call TRBJ2-1; D not certain. The CDR3 contains 13 residues. V was shortened by 2 bases and J by 8 bases, with 10 bases between the two germline ends. CDR1 and CDR2 from the germline V gene are SNHLY and FYNNEI. CDR3 sequence reads: CASSEIAADEQFF. The CDR3 DNA reads TGTGCCAGCAGTGAAATTGCTGCCGATGAGCAGTTCTTC.

V and J are TRBV7-8 and TRBJ1-5; no clear D. V lost 7 bases and J lost 0, with 10 bases in between. The CDR3 has 14 residues. Germline assignment: CDR1 SGHVS and CDR2 FQNEAQ. The CDR3 loop is CASTAGHSNQPQHF. The CDR3 bases are TGTGCCAGCACCGCGGGCCATAGCAATCAGCCCCAGCATTTT.

The chain employs TRBV20-1 and TRBJ2-3; D possibly corresponds to TRBD2 (6 bases). CDR3 length: 17 residues. CDR1 DFQATT and CDR2 SNEGSKA come from the germline V gene (reference sequence). V was shortened by 0 bases and J by 2 bases, with 18 bases between the two germline ends. The CDR3 region has the DNA TGCAGTGCTAGAGATCAGGACCGACTAGAAATCACAGATACGCAGTATTTT. It translates to CSARDQDRLEITDTQYF.

In its sample, this clonotype was seen once. The chain couples TRBV20-1 to TRBJ2-5; 10 bases align to TRBD2. There are 15 residues in the CDR3. Germline CDR1 is DFQATT and CDR2 is SNEGSKA (reference sequence). V shed 5 bases, J shed 2 bases, and the junction held 8 bases outside the gene matches. CDR3 nucleotide sequence: TGCAGTGCTTATCCTAGCGGGGGTCCTCAAGAGACCCAGTACTTC. Translation gives CSAYPSGGPQETQYF.

This clonotype was observed a few times. This chain connects TRBV12-3 or TRBV12-4 to TRBJ2-5, with 10 positions matching TRBD2. Losses at the gene ends were 5 bases for V and 5 bases for J; bases not matched to a gene: 8. The CDR3 is 15 amino acids. CDR3 region: CASSTQAGGSETQYF. CDR3 DNA sequence: TGTGCCAGCAGTACCCAAGCGGGAGGGTCGGAGACCCAGTACTTC.

The chain links TRBV15 to TRBJ1-1, with D hard to call. Germline values: CDR1 LNHNV, CDR2 YYDKDF (reference sequence). Trimming removed 4 bases at V and 1 base at J, with 10 bases between. This CDR3 is built from 14 residues. CDR3 nucleotide sequence: TGTGCCACCAGCAAGGGTGCCGCGAACACTGAAGCTTTCTTT. As protein: CATSKGAANTEAFF.